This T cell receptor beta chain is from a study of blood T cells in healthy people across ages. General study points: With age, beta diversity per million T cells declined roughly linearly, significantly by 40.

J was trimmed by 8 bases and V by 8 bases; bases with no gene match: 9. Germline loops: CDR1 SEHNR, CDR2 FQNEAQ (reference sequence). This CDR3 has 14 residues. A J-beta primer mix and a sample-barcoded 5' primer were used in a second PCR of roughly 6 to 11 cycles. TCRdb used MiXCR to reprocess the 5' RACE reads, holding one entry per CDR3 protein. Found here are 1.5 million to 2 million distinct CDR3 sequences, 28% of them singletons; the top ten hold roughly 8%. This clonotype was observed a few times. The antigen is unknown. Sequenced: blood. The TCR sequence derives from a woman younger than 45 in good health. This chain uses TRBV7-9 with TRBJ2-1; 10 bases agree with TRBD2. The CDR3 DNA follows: TGTGCCAGCGCTCTAGCGGGAGCCGTTCATGAGCAGTTCTTC. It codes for CASALAGAVHEQFF.